These T cell receptor beta chains were read from a single sample in a study of T cell responses to AZD1222 COVID-19 vaccine. Only in-frame clones appear in the TCRdb table, and some are missing; sequencing was by immunoSEQ multiplex PCR. Of around 120,000 clones listed, roughly 82% are singletons. The sample consisted of peripheral blood, taken 28 days after the second AZD1222 dose. The receptors were sampled from an adult who received the AZD1222 COVID-19 vaccine. Each CDR3 is given with its conserved first and last residue. A D gene is named only where the DNA matches it firmly. A row's size may be missing; if present it is once, few, many or a size class.

>NA|NA|TRBJ1-1|TRBV23-1
CASSQSLGGCTEAFF
TGCGCCAGCAGTCAATCTCTTGGGGGCTGCACTGAAGCTTTCTTT
>NA|NA|TRBJ1-1|TRBV9
CASSVGRGAGVEAFF
TGTGCCAGCAGCGTAGGTAGGGGCGCTGGGGTGGAAGCTTTCTTT
>NA|NA|TRBJ1-2|TRBV29-1
CSVEGDRSRYGYTF
TGCAGCGTTGAAGGGGATCGGTCCCGCTATGGCTACACCTTC
>NA|NA|TRBJ1-3|TRBV28
CASSRPSSGNTIYF
TGTGCCAGCAGTAGACCGAGCTCTGGAAACACCATATATTTT
>TRBD1|NA|TRBJ1-2|TRBV15
CATSRGGTGRYGYTF
TGTGCCACCAGCAGAGGGGGGACAGGGCGGTATGGCTACACCTTC
>TRBD1|NA|TRBJ1-6|TRBV19
CASRAGQGDNSPLHF
TGTGCCAGTAGGGCCGGACAGGGGGATAATTCACCCCTCCACTTT
>TRBD2|once|TRBJ2-7|TRBV19
CASSILASGETYEQYF
TGTGCCAGTAGTATTCTTGCTAGCGGGGAGACCTACGAGCAGTACTTC
>TRBD1|NA|TRBJ1-2|TRBV9
CASSFLGDRSYGYTF
TGTGCCAGCAGCTTCTTGGGGGACAGAAGCTATGGCTACACCTTC
>NA|NA|TRBJ2-7|TRBV6-2/TRBV6-3
CASSYLIDEQYF
TGTGCCAGCAGTTACCTGATTGACGAGCAGTACTTC
>NA|NA|TRBJ1-6|TRBV6-2/TRBV6-3
CASSRGLNSPLHF
TGTGCCAGCAGCCGAGGACTTAACTCACCCCTCCACTTT
>NA|once|TRBJ2-3|TRBV11-2
CASSLVGRYTDTQYF
TGTGCCAGCAGCTTAGTCGGCAGATACACAGATACGCAGTATTTT
>NA|NA|TRBJ1-2|TRBV19
CASSTPRDRSWNGYTF
TGTGCCAGTAGTACCCCTAGGGACCGATCGTGGAATGGCTACACCTTC
>NA|NA|TRBJ1-5|TRBV6-5
CASSRSSLDHQPQHF
TGTGCCAGCAGCCGATCCTCGTTGGACCATCAGCCCCAGCATTTT
>NA|NA|TRBJ1-1|TRBV30
CAWILAGEDTEAFF
TGTGCCTGGATATTAGCAGGTGAGGACACTGAAGCTTTCTTT
>NA|NA|TRBJ1-2|TRBV28
CATQAGTTKDYGYTF
TGTGCCACACAAGCCGGGACAACGAAAGATTATGGCTACACCTTC
>NA|NA|TRBJ2-7|TRBV28
CASRSTWEQYF
TGTGCCAGCAGGTCGACGTGGGAGCAGTACTTC
>NA|NA|TRBJ1-1|TRBV7-2
CASPVRGTNTEAFF
TGTGCCAGCCCAGTCCGGGGTACGAACACTGAAGCTTTCTTT
>NA|NA|TRBJ2-2|TRBV7-3
CASSFGPGELFF
TGTGCCAGCAGCTTTGGTCCCGGGGAGCTGTTTTTT
>NA|NA|TRBJ2-7|TRBV13
CASSFGGEQYF
TGTGCCAGCAGCTTCGGAGGGGAGCAGTACTTC
>NA|NA|TRBJ1-2|TRBV28
CASSLSGTYGYTF
TGTGCCAGCAGTTTATCAGGGACCTATGGCTACACCTTC
>NA|NA|TRBJ2-5|TRBV10-3
CAISRGNQETQYF
TGTGCCATCAGTAGGGGGAATCAAGAGACCCAGTACTTC
>NA|NA|TRBJ1-2|TRBV27
CASSLKLTYGYTF
TGTGCCAGCAGTTTGAAACTGACCTATGGCTACACCTTC
>NA|few|TRBJ1-4|TRBV4-3
CASSQDERGINEKLFF
TGCGCCAGCAGCCAAGATGAAAGGGGGATTAATGAAAAACTGTTTTTT
>NA|once|TRBJ2-7|TRBV11-2
CASSRGRSYEQYF
TGTGCCAGCAGCCGGGGACGGTCCTACGAGCAGTACTTC
>NA|NA|TRBJ2-1|TRBV7-2
CASSFASRNEQFF
TGTGCCAGCAGCTTCGCTAGCAGGAATGAGCAGTTCTTC
>TRBD1|NA|TRBJ1-2|TRBV18
CASSLTGGSADYGYTF
TGTGCCAGCTCACTAACAGGGGGCTCCGCCGACTATGGCTACACCTTC
>TRBD2|NA|TRBJ2-5|TRBV24-1
CATSASGGTQSKETQYF
TGTGCCACCAGTGCTAGCGGGGGGACCCAATCTAAAGAGACCCAGTACTTC
>TRBD1|NA|TRBJ1-3|TRBV19
CATTGFGNTIYF
TGTGCCACGACAGGGTTTGGAAACACCATATATTTT
>NA|once|TRBJ1-5|TRBV24-1
CATSDPGTGYSNQPQHF
TGTGCCACCAGTGATCCCGGGACGGGGTATTCGAATCAGCCCCAGCATTTT
>NA|NA|TRBJ1-5|TRBV12-3/TRBV12-4
CASSLIRRQPQHF
TGTGCCAGCAGTTTAATAAGGCGTCAGCCCCAGCATTTT
>NA|few|TRBJ2-3|TRBV6-4
CASSDGGTSTDTQYF
TGTGCCAGCAGTGACGGCGGTACTAGCACAGATACGCAGTATTTT
>TRBD1|few|TRBJ1-1|TRBV10-3
CAINRQGAGTEAFF
TGTGCCATCAACCGACAGGGGGCGGGCACTGAAGCTTTCTTT
>NA|few|TRBJ1-2|TRBV7-2
CASSLREIYGYTF
TGTGCCAGCAGCCTCAGGGAGATCTATGGCTACACCTTC
>NA|NA|TRBJ1-3|TRBV9
CASSVDARNTIYF
TGTGCCAGCAGCGTAGACGCTAGGAACACCATATATTTT
>NA|few|TRBJ2-3|TRBV3-1/TRBV3-2
CASSQEGGPSDTQYF
TGTGCCAGCAGCCAAGAAGGGGGGCCCTCAGATACGCAGTATTTT
>NA|once|TRBJ2-7|TRBV5-4
CASSLKPDYEQYF
TGTGCCAGCAGCTTAAAGCCAGACTACGAGCAGTACTTC
>NA|NA|TRBJ1-5|TRBV7-2
CASSSRNQPQHF
TGTGCCAGCAGCAGCAGGAATCAGCCCCAGCATTTT
>NA|NA|TRBJ1-1|TRBV28
CASSSMPRASKAAFF
TGTGCCAGCAGTTCCATGCCCCGGGCCAGCAAGGCAGCTTTCTTT
>NA|NA|TRBJ2-2|TRBV13
CASGNTGELFF
TGTGCCAGCGGGAACACCGGGGAGCTGTTTTTT
>NA|NA|TRBJ2-5|TRBV5-4
CASSPQLGSETQYF
TGTGCCAGCAGCCCCCAACTGGGGTCGGAGACCCAGTACTTC
>NA|NA|TRBJ1-5|TRBV6-5
CASRETVYSNQPQHF
TGTGCCAGCAGGGAGACAGTCTATAGCAATCAGCCCCAGCATTTT
>NA|NA|TRBJ2-5|TRBV20-1
CSASTGWKASETQYF
TGCAGTGCTAGTACGGGGTGGAAAGCTTCGGAGACCCAGTACTTC
>NA|NA|TRBJ2-1|TRBV24-1
CATSDLSGGLTYNEQFF
TGTGCCACCAGTGATTTGTCGGGCGGACTTACCTACAATGAGCAGTTCTTC
>NA|once|TRBJ2-3|TRBV6-5
CASSRLGVSSDTQYF
TGTGCCAGCAGCCGACTGGGGGTGTCAAGCGATACGCAGTATTTT
>NA|NA|TRBJ1-2|TRBV2
CASSGSGNYGYTF
TGTGCCAGCAGTGGGTCAGGGAACTATGGCTACACCTTC
>NA|NA|TRBJ2-7|TRBV30
CAWSVRQGIPYYYEQYF
TGTGCCTGGAGTGTACGGCAGGGTATACCCTACTACTACGAGCAGTACTTC
>NA|NA|TRBJ2-1|TRBV5-1
CASSRRWGGLDEQFF
TGCGCCAGCAGCCGCCGTTGGGGGGGCCTCGATGAGCAGTTCTTC
>TRBD1|NA|TRBJ2-5|TRBV6-2/TRBV6-3
CASSSLGQGRETQYF
TGTGCCAGCAGTTCCCTTGGACAGGGAAGGGAGACCCAGTACTTC
>TRBD1|once|TRBJ2-7|TRBV5-1
CASSLTGGEQYF
TGCGCCAGCAGCCTAACAGGGGGCGAGCAGTACTTC
>NA|NA|TRBJ2-2|TRBV28
CASRISVNTGELFF
TGTGCCAGCAGGATTAGCGTTAACACCGGGGAGCTGTTTTTT
>NA|NA|TRBJ1-6|TRBV19
CASTMRPGSSYNSPLHF
TGTGCCAGTACTATGCGTCCGGGTAGCTCCTATAATTCACCCCTCCACTTT
>NA|NA|TRBJ1-2|TRBV27
CASSLWGGSYGYTF
TGTGCCAGCAGTTTATGGGGGGGCAGCTATGGCTACACCTTC
>NA|NA|TRBJ2-2|TRBV11-3
CASSSDRPQAGELFF
TGTGCCAGCAGCTCCGACAGGCCCCAGGCCGGGGAGCTGTTTTTT
>NA|NA|TRBJ1-1|TRBV15
CATSNDGSWNTEAFF
TGTGCCACCAGCAATGACGGATCCTGGAACACTGAAGCTTTCTTT
>NA|few|TRBJ1-2|TRBV5-6
CASSPGLGWNYGYTF
TGTGCCAGCAGCCCCGGTCTGGGGTGGAACTATGGCTACACCTTC
>NA|NA|TRBJ2-2|TRBV7-2
CASSLFAGSTGELFF
TGTGCCAGCAGCTTATTTGCTGGAAGCACCGGGGAGCTGTTTTTT
>TRBD1|NA|TRBJ1-3|TRBV19
CASSPGQRNTIYF
TGTGCCAGCAGCCCGGGACAGCGAAACACCATATATTTT
>NA|NA|TRBJ1-4|TRBV3-1/TRBV3-2
CASSQPGKTNEKLFF
TGTGCCAGCAGCCAACCGGGGAAGACTAATGAAAAACTGTTTTTT
>NA|NA|TRBJ1-3|TRBV7-2
CASSLDPGLGNTIYF
TGTGCCAGCAGCTTAGACCCAGGGCTAGGAAACACCATATATTTT